This T cell receptor (beta chain) was identified during a study of cytomegalovirus exposure and HLA in healthy donors. The germline V and J ends were trimmed by 4 bases and 7 bases, with 23 bases remaining between them. The CDR3 is 16 amino acids. Germline loops: CDR1 SGDLS, CDR2 YYNGEE. Primers included in the PCR were 60 Vbeta and 13 Jbeta primers. Using immunoSEQ multiplex PCR, the repertoire was profiled, and TCRdb retains in-frame clones only, with some absent. The sample contains 55,000 to 80,000 clones, roughly 85% of which appear only once. Of note for this clone: No antigen is known for it.

Whole-study findings and limits: Several of the most significant clusters were apparently associated with common viral pathogens in a later analysis. Roughly uniform depth of sequencing across donors was assumed in presence/absence analyses.

The gene calls are TRBV9 and TRBJ1-2; perhaps TRBD1 as D (6 bases). This receptor was taken from a female donor in good health and CMV-seronegative. The sequenced sample consisted of PBMCs. For the CDR3, the DNA is TGTGCCAGCAGCCTCCATCGGCAGGGGCGCGGAAGTGGCTACACCTTC. It yields the protein CASSLHRQGRGSGYTF.